This T cell receptor (beta chain) was found in a study of cytomegalovirus exposure and HLA in healthy donors. V shed 6 bases, J shed 1 base, and the junction held 3 bases outside the gene matches. The CDR3 is 13 amino acids. Germline CDR1 MNHEY, CDR2 SMNVEV (reference sequence). Concerning this clone: Antigen: not known.

The PCR had 60 Vbeta and 13 Jbeta primers. Libraries were prepared by immunoSEQ multiplex PCR; TCRdb keeps only in-frame clonotypes and omits some of them. The sample yields 70,000 or so clones, about 61% seen once. General study findings and limits: When presence/absence was analysed, sequencing depth was taken to be roughly uniform across donors. Among TCR sequences, most were rare, though some public TCRs appeared in many donors. TRBV6-2, TRBV6-3 and some other V segments were unresolvable in 87-base-pair reads.

This TCR was sampled from a woman in her fifties or sixties in good health and CMV-seronegative. The sample was PBMCs. The V call is TRBV27, the J call TRBJ2-7, with 7 bases aligning to TRBD2. CDR3 nucleotides: TGTGCCAGCAGATTTAGCGGGTCCTACGAGCAGTACTTC. Translated, it gives CASRFSGSYEQYF.